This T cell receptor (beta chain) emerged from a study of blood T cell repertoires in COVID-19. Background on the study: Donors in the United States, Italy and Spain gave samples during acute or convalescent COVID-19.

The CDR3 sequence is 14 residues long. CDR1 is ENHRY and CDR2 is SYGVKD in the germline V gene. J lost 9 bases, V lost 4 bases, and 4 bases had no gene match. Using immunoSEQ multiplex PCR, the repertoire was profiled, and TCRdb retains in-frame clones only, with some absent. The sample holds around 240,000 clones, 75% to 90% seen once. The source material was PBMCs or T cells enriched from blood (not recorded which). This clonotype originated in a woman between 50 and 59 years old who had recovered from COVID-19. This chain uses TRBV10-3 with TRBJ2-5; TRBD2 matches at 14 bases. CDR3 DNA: TGTGCCATCAGTGCCGGGACTAGCGGGAGCCCCCAGTACTTC. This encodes CAISAGTSGSPQYF.